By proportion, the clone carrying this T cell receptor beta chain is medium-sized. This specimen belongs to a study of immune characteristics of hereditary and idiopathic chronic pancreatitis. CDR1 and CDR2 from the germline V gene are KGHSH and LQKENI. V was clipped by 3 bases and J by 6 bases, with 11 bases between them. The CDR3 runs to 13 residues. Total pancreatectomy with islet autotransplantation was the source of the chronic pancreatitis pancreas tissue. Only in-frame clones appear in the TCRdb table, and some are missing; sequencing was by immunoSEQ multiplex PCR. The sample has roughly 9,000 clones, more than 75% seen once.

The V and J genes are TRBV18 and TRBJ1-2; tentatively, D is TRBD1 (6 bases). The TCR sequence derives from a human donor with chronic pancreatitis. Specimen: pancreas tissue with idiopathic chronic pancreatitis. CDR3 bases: TGTGCCAGCTCACCGGAGGCAGGGGATGGCTACACCTTC. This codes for CASSPEAGDGYTF.